What follows are 12 T cell receptor beta chains derived from one specimen sequenced in a study of cytomegalovirus exposure and HLA in healthy donors. Both 60 Vbeta primers and 13 Jbeta primers went into the PCR. Only in-frame clones appear in the TCRdb table, and some are missing; sequencing was by immunoSEQ multiplex PCR. In the table there are fewer than 150,000 clones, approximately 80% of which are singletons. Material: PBMCs. The receptors shown here come from a human donor in good health.

This clone is a singleton in its sample. V and J are TRBV28 and TRBJ2-5; perhaps TRBD1 as D (5 bases). The J call may be mistaken, given a closer DNA end match to TRBJ2-7. CDR3 length: 13 amino acids. Germline CDR1 MDHEN, CDR2 SYDVKM. Here the CDR3 reads CASSFLGLYEQYF. Here the CDR3 DNA reads TGTGCCAGCAGTTTTTTGGGGCTCTACGAGCAGTACTTC.

The V gene is TRBV2, the J gene TRBJ1-1; D is unresolved. V lost 6 bases and J 0 bases, leaving 8 bases between the germline ends. Germline V gene sequence: CDR1 SNHLY, CDR2 FYNNEI. The CDR3 has 13 amino acids. For the CDR3, the DNA is TGTGCCAGCAGCGGAGATGTGAACACTGAAGCTTTCTTT. Translated: CASSGDVNTEAFF.

This chain uses TRBV5-1 with TRBJ1-1, with a tentative D call TRBD1 (6 bases). Germline V gene data show CDR1 as SGHRS and CDR2 as YFSETQ. The CDR3 sequence is 14 residues long. V gave up 1 base and J gave up 0 bases, with 7 bases separating them. The CDR3 loop is CASSLQGMNTEAFF. The CDR3 DNA reads as TGCGCCAGCAGCTTGCAGGGGATGAACACTGAAGCTTTCTTT.

J is TRBJ1-5 and V is TRBV9; TRBD1 might be the D (5 bases). V lost 4 bases and J lost 8, with 16 bases in between. This CDR3 spans 14 amino acids. Germline loops: CDR1 SGDLS, CDR2 YYNGEE. The CDR3 region is CASSSEGAAEPQHF. CDR3 coding DNA: TGTGCCAGCAGCTCAGAAGGGGCGGCGGAGCCCCAGCATTTT. Full variable domain (missing parts from reference TRBV9 and TRBJ1-5): DSGVTQTPKHLITATGQRVTLRCSPRSGDLSVYWYQQSLDQGLQFLIQYYNGEERAKGNILERFSAQQFPDLHSELNLSSLELGDSALYFCASSSEGAAEPQHFGDGTRLSIL.

This clone appeared a few times. This chain connects TRBV2 to TRBJ2-1, with unresolved D. The V end lost 7 bases, the J end lost 2 bases, and 6 bases lay between the germline ends. Germline lookup yields CDR1 SNHLY and CDR2 FYNNEI. The CDR3 is 12 residues long. CDR3 in DNA: TGTGCCAGCACCCAAACCTACAATGAGCAGTTCTTC. It specifies CASTQTYNEQFF. Filled out from reference TRBV2 and TRBJ2-1, the complete variable domain reads EPEVTQTPSHQVTQMGQEVILRCVPISNHLYFYWYRQILGQKVEFLVSFYNNEISEKSEIFDDQFSVERPDGSNFTLKIRSTKLEDSAMYFCASTQTYNEQFFGPGTRLTVL.

The CDR3 nucleotides are TGTGCCAGCAGACCGTCGGGGGGGCCCACCTACGAGCAGTACTTC. Its protein product is CASRPSGGPTYEQYF. This chain joins TRBV28 and TRBJ2-7; 8 bases agree with TRBD2. The CDR3 consists of 15 residues. Per the germline V gene, CDR1 is MDHEN and CDR2 is SYDVKM. The V and J ends lost 6 bases and 2 bases, in that order; junction bases with no gene match: 9. The whole variable domain, remainder taken from reference TRBV28 and TRBJ2-7, is DVKVTQSSRYLVKRTGEKVFLECVQDMDHENMFWYRQDPGLGLRLIYFSYDVKMKEKGDIPEGYSVSREKKERFSLILESASTNQTSMYLCASRPSGGPTYEQYFGPGTRLTVT.

V gene TRBV18 combines with J gene TRBJ1-2; 9 bases align to TRBD1. The junction had 17 bases not matched to a gene; V was cut back by 6 bases and J by 6 bases. Germline V gene lookup returns CDR1 KGHSH and CDR2 LQKENI. The CDR3 length is 17 residues. Here the CDR3 DNA reads TGTGCCAGCTCTCCTGTTCTCCCGGGACAGGGAATGAATGGCTACACCTTC. This translates into CASSPVLPGQGMNGYTF.

V and J are TRBV7-8 and TRBJ2-1; a weak D match, TRBD1 (6 bases). Trimming removed 0 bases at V and 0 bases at J, with 9 bases between. This CDR3 has 16 amino acids. Germline CDR1 and CDR2: SGHVS and FQNEAQ. The CDR3 DNA reads TGTGCCAGCAGCTTAGCGCTAGGGGGCTCCTACAATGAGCAGTTCTTC. It codes for CASSLALGGSYNEQFF.

On this clone: One end of the junction fails to match germline, which may point to a read error. The chain has TRBV7-9 and TRBJ2-7; 9 bases map to TRBD1. CDR1 and CDR2 (germline): SEHNR, FQNEAQ (reference sequence). The length of the CDR3 is 15 residues. The CDR3 DNA reads as TGTGCCAGCAGCCCTGGACAGGGGATCATCGACGAGCAATACTTC. Protein sequence: CASSPGQGIIDEQYF. Filled out from reference TRBV7-9 and TRBJ2-7, the complete variable domain reads DTGVSQNPRHKITKRGQNVTFRCDPISEHNRLYWYRQTLGQGPEFLTYFQNEAQLEKSRLLSDRFSAERPKGSFSTLEIQRTEQGDSAMYLCASSPGQGIIDEQYFGPGTRLTVT.

This chain links TRBV7-2 with TRBJ2-7; D remains unclear. Per germline, CDR1 SGHTA and CDR2 FQGNSA. Trimming stripped 3 bases from V and 1 base from J, with 10 bases between. The CDR3 runs to 14 residues. CDR3 nucleotide sequence: TGTGCCAGCAGCTTGCTATTGATTTCCTACGAGCAGTACTTC. Protein: CASSLLLISYEQYF.

V is TRBV28 and J is TRBJ1-5; D unclear. Germline CDR1 and CDR2: MDHEN and SYDVKM. This CDR3 spans 14 amino acids. V gave up 4 bases and J gave up 2 bases, with 9 bases separating them. The DNA for the CDR3 is TGTGCCAGCAGTTGGATCGGGGGCAATCAGCCCCAGCATTTT. Amino acid sequence: CASSWIGGNQPQHF.

The chain has TRBV28 and TRBJ1-2, with D tentatively TRBD1 (5 bases). With 3 bases removed from V and 5 bases from J, the gap between germline ends came to 13 bases. This CDR3 contains 14 residues. Germline CDR1 is MDHEN and CDR2 is SYDVKM. Here the CDR3 DNA reads TGTGCCAGCAGTTTGGGGGGACTCTCTTATGGCTACACCTTC. As protein: CASSLGGLSYGYTF.